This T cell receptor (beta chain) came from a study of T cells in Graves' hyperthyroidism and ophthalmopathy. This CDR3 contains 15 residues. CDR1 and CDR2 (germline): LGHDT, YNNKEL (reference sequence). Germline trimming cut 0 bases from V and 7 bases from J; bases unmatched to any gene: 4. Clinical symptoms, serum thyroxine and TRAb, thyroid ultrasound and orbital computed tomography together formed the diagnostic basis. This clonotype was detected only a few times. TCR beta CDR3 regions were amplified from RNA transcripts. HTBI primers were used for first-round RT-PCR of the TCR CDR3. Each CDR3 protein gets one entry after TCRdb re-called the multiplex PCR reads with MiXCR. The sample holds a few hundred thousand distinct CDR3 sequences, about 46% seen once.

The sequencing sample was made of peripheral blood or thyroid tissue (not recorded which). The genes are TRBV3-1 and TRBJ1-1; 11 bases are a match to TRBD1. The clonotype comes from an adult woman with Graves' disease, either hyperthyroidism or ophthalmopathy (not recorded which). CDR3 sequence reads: CASSQDGTGGNEAFF. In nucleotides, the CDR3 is TGTGCCAGCAGCCAAGATGGGACAGGGGGGAATGAAGCTTTCTTT.